These 9 T cell receptor beta chains originate from one sample sequenced in a study of tissue T cells after allogeneic stem cell transplantation. This table comes from immunoSEQ multiplex PCR, and its TCRdb copy is limited to in-frame clones, with some not included. The data hold more than 40,000 clones, with about 73% observed a single time. The sequenced sample consisted of sorted cells pooled from one or two spleens. The receptors derive from a pool of C57BL/6 mice in good health.

Regarding this clone: The listed genes are named as in mouse. From the germline J gene comes the end of the CDR3, since the read stops 1 residue before it. The same CDR3 arises from other DNA sequences in this sample as well. The rearrangement links TRBV13-2 to TRBJ2-5, with TRBD2 matching over 8 bases. There are 13 residues in the CDR3. The trim removed 0 bases at V and 6 bases at J, leaving 0 bases unmatched. The germline V gene encodes CDR1 NNHNN and CDR2 SYGAGS (reference sequence). Incomplete CDR3 DNA: TGTGCCAGCGGTGATGGACTGGGGGACACCCAGTAC. Its protein is CASGDGLGDTQY. The CDR3 in full is CASGDGLGDTQYF.

To note about this clone: Gene names are the mouse ones. From the germline J gene comes the end of the CDR3, since the read stops 1 residue before it. The chain uses TRBV12-2 and TRBJ2-4; 7 bases align to TRBD1. After removal of 3 bases from V and 0 bases from J, the junction contained 2 bases not matched to a gene. The CDR3 runs 14 residues. Germline CDR1 SGHLS, CDR2 HYDKME. This chain's CDR3 is CASSVQGSQNTLYF. The sequenced part of the CDR3 DNA is TGTGCCAGCTCTGTACAGGGGAGTCAAAACACCTTGTAC.

In this sample, this clone turned up a few times. Gene names follow the mouse nomenclature. The CDR3 extends 1 residue past the end of the read, so its final part is completed from the germline J gene. This chain connects TRBV5 to TRBJ1-5; a weak D match, TRBD1 (6 bases). The CDR3 is 16 residues long. The V and J ends lost 0 bases and 2 bases respectively, with 11 bases between them. Germline V gene data show CDR1 as LGHNA and CDR2 as YNLKQL (reference sequence). The CDR3 here is CASSQDNRAHNQAPLF. The part of the CDR3 DNA that was read is TGTGCCAGCAGCCAAGATAACAGGGCGCACAACCAGGCTCCGCTT.

Points on this clone: The germline and genes are mouse ones. The read ends 1 residue shy of where the CDR3 ends; the end is completed using the germline J gene. The chain has TRBV5 and TRBJ2-1, with 7 bases lining up with TRBD1. V lost 1 base to trimming and J lost 1 base; unmatched junction nucleotides: 4. CDR3 size: 16 residues. Germline V lookup: CDR1 LGHNA, CDR2 YNLKQL (reference sequence). CDR3 sequence reads: CASSQAGTENYAEQFF. The DNA read from the CDR3 is TGTGCCAGCAGCCAAGCCGGGACAGAAAACTATGCTGAGCAGTTC.

With regard to this clone: Any gene name here is a mouse gene name. The CDR3 region is CASGDAGQTNSDYTF. The CDR3 bases that were read are TGTGCCAGCGGTGATGCAGGGCAGACAAACTCCGACTACACC. This chain connects TRBV13-2 to TRBJ1-2, with D perhaps TRBD1 (5 bases). Read coverage stops 1 residue before the CDR3 terminus; the germline J gene supplies the remainder. V was shortened by 0 bases and J by 0 bases, with 9 bases between the two germline ends. The V gene's germline CDR1 is NNHNN and CDR2 SYGAGS (reference sequence). The CDR3 runs to 15 residues.

To note about this clone: The gene names here belong to mouse. The CDR3 extends 1 residue past the end of the read, so its final part is completed from the germline J gene. The chain is built from TRBV5 and TRBJ2-7, with 12 bases identical to TRBD2. This CDR3 has 14 amino acids. Germline V gene sequence: CDR1 LGHNA, CDR2 YNLKQL (reference sequence). J was trimmed by 2 bases and V by 5 bases; bases with no gene match: 1. CDR3 DNA, as far as it was read: TGTGCCAGCAGCAGGGACTGGGGGGCCTATGAACAGTAC. Residues: CASSRDWGAYEQY. The whole CDR3 reads CASSRDWGAYEQYF.

Note on this clone: The genes are named according to mouse. The CDR3: CAWTANTGQLYF. CDR3 DNA (partial): TGTGCCTGGACTGCAAACACCGGGCAGCTCTAC. This chain uses TRBV13-1 with TRBJ2-2, with D possibly matching TRBD2 (6 bases). The read is 1 residue too short to cover the CDR3 end, so that end is filled in from the germline J gene. CDR3 length equals 12 residues. The germline gives CDR1 NSHNY, CDR2 SYGAGN. V lost 10 bases to trimming and J lost 0 bases, with 7 bases between them.

This clone came up a few times. Germline and genes: mouse. The CDR3 sequence: CTCSAGGPNQAPLF. The sequenced CDR3 bases are TGCACCTGCAGTGCAGGGGGCCCCAACCAGGCTCCGCTT. This chain uses TRBV1 with TRBJ1-5, with D tentatively TRBD1 (5 bases). The read is 1 residue too short to cover the CDR3 end, so that end is filled in from the germline J gene. V dropped 1 base and J dropped 3 bases, with 7 bases sitting between them. The CDR3 sequence is 14 residues long. Germline V lookup: CDR1 NSQYPW, CDR2 LRSPGD (reference sequence).

This clone showed up just a few times. Genes and germline come from the mouse. The CDR3 is cut off 1 residue early in the read; its end comes from the germline J gene. J is TRBJ1-1 and V is TRBV4, with a weak D call TRBD1 (6 bases). V lost 5 bases to trimming and J lost 0 bases, with 10 bases between them. This CDR3 region has 14 residues. Germline values: CDR1 LGHDT, CDR2 YNNKQL (reference sequence). CDR3 bases read: TGTGCCAGCAGCCCCGGGACATCAAACACAGAAGTCTTC. Protein: CASSPGTSNTEVF. The whole CDR3 protein reads CASSPGTSNTEVFF.